This T cell receptor beta chain was captured by sequencing in a study of blood T cell repertoires in COVID-19. The age range of participants was 18 to 89 years, with residence in under 25 US areas. Exposed enrollees had met someone with a PCR-confirmed or clinician-diagnosed COVID-19 case at some point within the 2 weeks before study entry. The CDR3 contains 13 residues. V was pared by 9 bases and J by 0 bases, with 8 bases between. In the study's own analysis: Reference gene primer amplification gave estimated nucleated cell counts. This table comes from immunoSEQ multiplex PCR, and its TCRdb copy is limited to in-frame clones, with some not included. V, J and clone size are those of that table, while D and trimming were read from the DNA. The sample lists about 200,000 clones, around 84% occurring once.

The chain links TRBV12-3 or TRBV12-4 to TRBJ1-4; D gene ambiguous. The source is a woman aged 30 to 39 who had been exposed to COVID-19. Sequencing was done on a sample of PBMCs or T cells enriched from blood (not recorded which). CDR3 nucleotide sequence: TGTGCCAGTCTCTCTTCAACTAATGAAAAACTGTTTTTT. Its translation is CASLSSTNEKLFF.